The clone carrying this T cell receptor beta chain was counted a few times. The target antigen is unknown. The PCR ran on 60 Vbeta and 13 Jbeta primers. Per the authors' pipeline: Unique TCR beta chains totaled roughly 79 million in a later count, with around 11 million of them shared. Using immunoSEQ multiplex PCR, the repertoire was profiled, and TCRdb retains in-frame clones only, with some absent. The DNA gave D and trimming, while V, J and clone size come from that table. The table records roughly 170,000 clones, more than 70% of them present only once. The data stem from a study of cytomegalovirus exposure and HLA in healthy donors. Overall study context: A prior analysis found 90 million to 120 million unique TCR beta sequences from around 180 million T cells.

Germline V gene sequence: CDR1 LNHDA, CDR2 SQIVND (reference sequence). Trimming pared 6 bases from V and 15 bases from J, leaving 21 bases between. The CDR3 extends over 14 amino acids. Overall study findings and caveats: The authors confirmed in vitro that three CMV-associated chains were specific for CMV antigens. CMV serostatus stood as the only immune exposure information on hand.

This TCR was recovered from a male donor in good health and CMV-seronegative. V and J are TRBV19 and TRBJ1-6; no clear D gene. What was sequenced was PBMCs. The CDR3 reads CASSSSMGGSILHF. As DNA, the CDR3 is TGTGCCAGTAGCTCCTCTATGGGAGGGTCAATCCTCCACTTT.